One and the same sample provided the 27 T cell receptor beta chains below, sequenced in a study of technical replicates of blood from several donors. Repertoires were generated with immunoSEQ multiplex PCR, while TCRdb's copy carries only in-frame clones and drops some. The data contain some 80,000 clones, 90% to 95% of them singletons. The sequenced sample was T cells isolated from PBMCs. All receptors derive from a human donor in good health.

This chain links TRBV7-6 with TRBJ1-2; 7 nucleotides line up with TRBD1. CDR1 and CDR2 (germline): SGHVS, FNYEAQ. The CDR3 totals 13 residues. J gave up 8 bases and V 3 bases, and 6 bases lay outside the gene matches. The CDR3 spells CASSFAQGGGYTF. As DNA, the CDR3 is TGTGCCAGCAGCTTTGCTCAGGGGGGCGGCTACACCTTC.

V usage is TRBV11-2 and J usage is TRBJ2-5; 9 positions match TRBD1. V shed 4 bases and J 0 bases; nucleotides not matched to a gene: 3. CDR1 is SGHAT and CDR2 is FQNNGV in the germline V gene. CDR3 length: 15 residues. The CDR3 protein is CASSSGTGNQETQYF. The CDR3 region has the DNA TGTGCCAGCAGCTCCGGGACAGGGAACCAAGAGACCCAGTACTTC.

The rearrangement links TRBV5-1 to TRBJ1-1; D is possibly TRBD1 (5 bases). The CDR3 is made up of 13 amino acids. Trimming pared 5 bases from V and 3 bases from J, leaving 11 bases between. Germline CDR1 and CDR2: SGHRS and YFSETQ. CDR3 DNA: TGCGCCAGCAGGGGAGGGGCACACACTGAAGCTTTCTTT. It translates to CASRGGAHTEAFF.

The chain recombines TRBV11-2 with TRBJ1-5; D is unresolved. Trimming took 0 bases from V and 6 from J, leaving 9 bases between them. This CDR3 is 14 amino acids long. Germline values: CDR1 SGHAT, CDR2 FQNNGV. The chain's CDR3 is CASSLDTEIQPQHF. CDR3 DNA sequence: TGTGCCAGCAGCTTAGATACGGAGATTCAGCCCCAGCATTTT.

V is TRBV15 and J is TRBJ2-1, with TRBD2 matching over 9 bases. V lost 1 base, J lost 7 bases, and 8 bases stayed unmatched. From germline, CDR1 is LNHNV and CDR2 YYDKDF (reference sequence). The CDR3 covers 16 residues. DNA for the CDR3: TGTGCCACCAGCAGAGTACTAGCGGGCATGTGGAATGAGCAGTTCTTC. It encodes CATSRVLAGMWNEQFF.

The genes are TRBV11-2 and TRBJ1-1, with D possibly matching TRBD1 (5 bases). This CDR3 has 14 amino acids. V was trimmed by 5 bases and J by 5 bases, leaving 15 bases between them. Germline-derived CDR1 and CDR2 are SGHAT and FQNNGV. The CDR3 region is CASSPRRGGTEAFF. The DNA of the CDR3 is TGTGCCAGCAGCCCCAGGAGGGGAGGGACTGAAGCTTTCTTT.

The chain couples TRBV6-5 to TRBJ2-1, with 11 bases aligning to TRBD2. V lost 8 bases to trimming and J lost 9 bases; unmatched junction nucleotides: 3. CDR1 and CDR2 from the germline V gene are MNHEY and SVGAGI. The CDR3 totals 12 residues. The CDR3 sequence is CASGLAGGEQFF. The CDR3, as DNA: TGTGCCAGCGGGCTAGCGGGAGGTGAGCAGTTCTTC.

The gene calls are TRBV19 and TRBJ2-7; possibly TRBD2 for D (5 bases). Germline values: CDR1 LNHDA, CDR2 SQIVND (reference sequence). The CDR3 has 14 residues. Trimming stripped 5 bases from V and 2 bases from J, with 13 bases between. In DNA, the CDR3 is TGTGCCAGTAGTGTCCGCACAGCGGCCTACGAGCAGTACTTC. This sequence encodes CASSVRTAAYEQYF.

The chain employs TRBV28 and TRBJ1-2, with D unclear. The V end lost 8 bases, the J end lost 0 bases, and 10 bases lay between the germline ends. The CDR3 has 13 residues. Germline lookup yields CDR1 MDHEN and CDR2 SYDVKM. CDR3 coding DNA: TGTGCCAGCGACCCGGGTACTAACTATGGCTACACCTTC. It translates to CASDPGTNYGYTF.

The chain carries TRBV5-4 and TRBJ1-2; D unresolved. The CDR3 sequence is 13 residues long. Trimming removed 3 bases from V and 0 bases from J, with 6 bases in between. Germline V lookup: CDR1 SGHNT, CDR2 YYREEE (reference sequence). DNA for the CDR3: TGTGCCAGCAGCTACACAGCTAACTATGGCTACACCTTC. This translates into CASSYTANYGYTF.

The chain couples TRBV4-3 to TRBJ2-7; D is unresolved. In germline, CDR1 is LGHNA, CDR2 YSLEER. Deletions cut 0 bases from V and 4 bases from J, with 10 bases between. The CDR3 covers 14 residues. The CDR3 sequence is CASSQDDIAYEQYF. As DNA, the CDR3 is TGCGCCAGCAGCCAAGATGATATAGCTTACGAGCAGTACTTC.

This chain joins TRBV6-1 and TRBJ2-7; the D gene is possibly TRBD1 (6 bases). Germline CDR1 MNHNS, CDR2 SASEGT. V shed 4 bases and J shed 3 bases, with 13 bases lying between them. The CDR3 sequence is 14 residues long. CDR3 region: CASSVLQGNYEQYF. The CDR3 coding sequence is TGTGCCAGCAGTGTTCTACAGGGTAACTACGAGCAGTACTTC.

The rearrangement joins TRBV9 to TRBJ2-1, with 7 bases fitting TRBD2. V gave up 0 bases and J gave up 9 bases; unmatched junction bases: 9. This CDR3 is 15 amino acids long. The germline V gene encodes CDR1 SGDLS and CDR2 YYNGEE. The CDR3 reads CASSVGGSNAGEQFF. DNA of the CDR3: TGTGCCAGCAGCGTAGGCGGGAGTAACGCGGGTGAGCAGTTCTTC.

This chain uses TRBV4-2 with TRBJ2-5; 9 nucleotides line up with TRBD1. This CDR3 is built from 16 residues. CDR1 LGHNA and CDR2 YNFKEQ come from the germline V gene. After removal of 4 bases from V and 3 bases from J, the junction contained 9 bases not matched to a gene. The CDR3 nucleotides read TGTGCCAGCAGCCGGGAGGACAGGGGCATTGAAGAGACCCAGTACTTC. Translation gives CASSREDRGIEETQYF.

The rearrangement links TRBV9 to TRBJ2-3; 12 nucleotides agree with TRBD2. The germline V gene has CDR1 SGDLS and CDR2 YYNGEE. J lost 0 bases, V lost 3 bases, and 8 bases had no gene match. The CDR3 length is 18 residues. CDR3 protein: CASSGGLAGIYSTDTQYF. The CDR3, as DNA: TGTGCCAGCAGCGGTGGACTAGCGGGGATATATAGCACAGATACGCAGTATTTT.

The chain carries TRBV7-2 and TRBJ2-1; possibly TRBD2 for D (6 bases). The CDR3 is made up of 15 amino acids. CDR1 is SGHTA and CDR2 is FQGNSA in the germline V gene. Trimming removed 5 bases from V and 6 bases from J, with 17 bases in between. CDR3 region: CASSRSYSGSNEQFF. CDR3 bases: TGTGCCAGCAGCCGGAGTTATAGCGGTAGCAATGAGCAGTTCTTC.

The chain combines TRBV6-1 with TRBJ1-2; TRBD1 might be the D (5 bases). The germline CDR1 and CDR2 sequences are MNHNS and SASEGT. V was shortened by 2 bases and J by 3 bases, with 10 bases between the two germline ends. The CDR3 consists of 14 residues. CDR3 region: CASSERGTHYGYTF. In DNA, the CDR3 is TGTGCCAGCAGTGAAAGGGGTACGCACTATGGCTACACCTTC.

The CDR3 DNA reads as TGTGCCAGCAGCGGCGGGGGGGGAAACACCATATATTTT. Its translation: CASSGGGGNTIYF. The chain is built from TRBV9 and TRBJ1-3, with D maybe TRBD1 (5 bases). Deletions cut 3 bases from V and 4 bases from J, with 8 bases between. The CDR3 spans 13 residues. Germline lookup yields CDR1 SGDLS and CDR2 YYNGEE.

This clone was recorded a few times. The chain recombines TRBV29-1 with TRBJ1-1; no clear D. The CDR3 extends over 12 amino acids. Germline assignment: CDR1 SQVTM and CDR2 ANQGSEA. V was clipped by 7 bases and J by 0 bases, with 9 bases between them. As DNA, the CDR3 is TGCAGCGGTAGCGGGTTGAACACTGAAGCTTTCTTT. Protein product: CSGSGLNTEAFF.

The chain combines TRBV21-1 with TRBJ2-1; the D call in the table, TRBD2, was not verified against the DNA. TRBV21-1 represents a pseudogene. The CDR3 has 15 residues. The CDR3 region has the DNA TGTGCCAGTCGCAGCGGGAGCAGTTCCTACAATGAGCAGTTCTTC. Translating it yields CASRSGSSSYNEQFF.

The chain employs TRBV4-3 and TRBJ1-1, with D unclear. CDR3 length: 16 amino acids. V gave up 1 base and J gave up 5 bases, with 17 bases separating them. Germline V gene sequence: CDR1 LGHNA, CDR2 YSLEER. The CDR3 DNA reads as TGCGCCAGCAGCCAAGGTCGTAACGGTTTTAGTACTGAAGCTTTCTTT. It translates to CASSQGRNGFSTEAFF.

The V call is TRBV2, the J call TRBJ2-7, with 7 nucleotides matching TRBD2. The germline V gene encodes CDR1 SNHLY and CDR2 FYNNEI. The CDR3 is 14 residues long. Trimming took 5 bases from V and 4 from J; bases not matched to a gene: 8. CDR3 bases: TGTGCCAGCAGTAACAGACTAGCTGATTACGAGCAGTACTTC. It is translated as CASSNRLADYEQYF.

This chain connects TRBV21-1 to TRBJ2-7; the table's D call of TRBD2 was not tested on the DNA. TRBV21-1 is annotated as a pseudogene. This CDR3 comprises 16 residues. The CDR3: CASSKGEYGKTYEQYF. The CDR3 nucleotides read TGTGCCAGCAGCAAAGGGGAGTACGGGAAGACCTACGAGCAGTACTTC.

The chain carries TRBV29-1 and TRBJ1-2; D gene unclear. The CDR3 has 13 amino acids. Trimming pared 0 bases from V and 8 bases from J, leaving 13 bases between. Germline values: CDR1 SQVTM, CDR2 ANQGSEA. This chain's CDR3 is CSVEDKWRLGYTF. CDR3 in DNA: TGCAGCGTTGAAGATAAATGGCGGTTGGGCTACACCTTC.

The chain has TRBV6-1 and TRBJ1-1, with 8 bases aligning to TRBD1. Germline V gives CDR1 MNHNS, CDR2 SASEGT. CDR3 length equals 15 residues. V trimming: 4 bases; J trimming: 10 bases; junction bases outside the gene matches: 14. CDR3 sequence: CASSGLGQGSMAAFF. DNA of the CDR3: TGTGCCAGCAGTGGATTAGGACAGGGTTCTATGGCAGCTTTCTTT.

The chain combines TRBV7-2 with TRBJ2-3, with TRBD1 matching 9 bases. The J segment lost 1 base and the V segment lost 5 bases, leaving 4 bases of the junction unmatched. This CDR3 is 15 amino acids long. The germline V gene has CDR1 SGHTA and CDR2 FQGNSA. The CDR3 reads CASSLWDRGTDTQYF. CDR3 bases: TGTGCCAGCAGCCTATGGGACAGGGGCACAGATACGCAGTATTTT.

This chain connects TRBV18 to TRBJ2-1; 8 nucleotides line up with TRBD1. The length of the CDR3 is 16 residues. The J segment lost 2 bases and the V segment lost 3 bases, leaving 6 bases of the junction unmatched. The germline CDR1 and CDR2 sequences are KGHSH and LQKENI. The CDR3 region is CASSPTDRGPYNEQFF. Here the CDR3 DNA reads TGTGCCAGCTCACCGACCGACAGGGGTCCCTACAATGAGCAGTTCTTC.